These 9 T cell receptor beta chains originate from one sample sequenced in a study of CD8+CD57+ T cells in acquired aplastic anemia. The TCR beta profiling, which covered VDJ combination and CDR3 sequence, was carried out using genomic DNA as the template. TCRdb reanalysed the reads using MiXCR and keeps one entry per CDR3 protein. The sample lists about 290,000 distinct CDR3 sequences, under 60% seen once, with roughly 1.2% in the top ten. For sequencing, patients were chosen who had shown expansion of CD8+CD57+ cells by flow cytometry. Sequenced sample: sorted CD4+, CD8+, or CD8+CD57+ T cells (not recorded which) from PBMCs. These receptors originate from a human donor with aplastic anemia.

The rearrangement joins TRBV29-1 to TRBJ1-1, with D hard to call. The V gene lost 6 bases and the J gene lost 0 bases, with 14 bases spanning the gap. CDR3 length equals 14 residues. The germline CDR1 and CDR2 sequences are SQVTM and ANQGSEA. CDR3 DNA: TGCAGCGTCACTCTTAGGGCGATGAACACTGAAGCTTTCTTT. Translation gives CSVTLRAMNTEAFF.

The table lists this clonotype with a few counts. The chain combines TRBV7-2 with TRBJ2-7; the D gene is possibly TRBD1 (7 bases). Trimming pared 6 bases from V and 4 bases from J, leaving 13 bases between. Germline CDR1 SGHTA, CDR2 FQGNSA. The CDR3 is made up of 13 amino acids. Here the CDR3 reads CASSAGQPYEQYF. The CDR3, as DNA: TGTGCCAGCAGTGCGGGACAGCCATACGAGCAGTACTTC. The variable domain in full, with the rest retrieved from reference TRBV7-2 and TRBJ2-7, is GAGVSQSPSNKVTEKGKDVELRCDPISGHTALYWYRQSLGQGLEFLIYFQGNSAPDKSGLPSDRFSAERTGGSVSTLTIQRTQQEDSAVYLCASSAGQPYEQYFGPGTRLTVT.

The chain uses TRBV24-1 and TRBJ2-1; D gene ambiguous. The CDR3 loop spans 16 amino acids. CDR1 KGHDR and CDR2 SFDVKD come from the germline V gene. V lost 4 bases, J lost 0 bases, and 12 bases lay in between. CDR3 protein: CATSDSLLSSYNEQFF. CDR3 nucleotides: TGTGCCACCAGTGACTCCCTCTTAAGCTCCTACAATGAGCAGTTCTTC.

This clonotype appeared a single time. CDR3 in DNA: TGTGCCAGCAGCTTACAGGGGGCTTTCTTT. Its translation: CASSLQGAFF. The J gene is TRBJ1-1, the V gene TRBV7-9; possibly TRBD1 for D (6 bases). The CDR3 is made up of 10 amino acids. CDR1 is SEHNR, CDR2 FQNEAQ, per germline (reference sequence). With 2 bases removed from V and 11 bases from J, the gap between germline ends came to 6 bases.

Concerning this clonotype: An end of the junction does not agree with germline; a read error may underlie this. This sequence joins TRBV7-2 and TRBJ2-1, with D perhaps TRBD2 (5 bases). Germline V gene data show CDR1 as SGHTA and CDR2 as FQGNSA. There are 14 residues in the CDR3. This chain's CDR3 is CASSFGLLYNEQFF. CDR3 bases: TGCGCCAGCAGCTTTGGACTTCTTTACAATGAGCAGTTCTTC.

Only one count was recorded for this clonotype. J is TRBJ2-7 and V is TRBV7-9; D possibly corresponds to TRBD1 (5 bases). Germline V gene lookup returns CDR1 SEHNR and CDR2 FQNEAQ (reference sequence). The CDR3 loop spans 15 amino acids. The V and J ends lost 3 bases and 5 bases respectively, with 17 bases between them. CDR3 DNA: TGTGCCAGCAGCTTTTCAGGGAACCTGGGCAACGAGCAGTACTTC. Translation gives CASSFSGNLGNEQYF.

The J gene is TRBJ2-1, the V gene TRBV29-1; no firm D call. Trimming left V 4 bases short and J 7 bases short, with 23 bases between. CDR1 is SQVTM, CDR2 ANQGSEA, per germline. The CDR3 contains 16 residues. For the CDR3, the DNA is TGCAGCGTTGTCTCCTCCCGGGTTCGGGCTACAAATGAGCAGTTCTTC. The encoded protein is CSVVSSRVRATNEQFF.

The chain is built from TRBV19 and TRBJ1-1; 7 bases are a match to TRBD1. After removal of 6 bases from V and 7 bases from J, the junction contained 17 bases not matched to a gene. The germline CDR1 and CDR2 sequences are LNHDA and SQIVND (reference sequence). The CDR3 consists of 16 residues. The CDR3 DNA is TGTGCCAGTAGCCCACAGGGGACCATCTCGGGCCGTGAAGCTTTCTTT. Amino acid sequence: CASSPQGTISGREAFF. The whole variable domain, remainder taken from reference TRBV19 and TRBJ1-1, is DGGITQSPKYLFRKEGQNVTLSCEQNLNHDAMYWYRQDPGQGLRLIYYSQIVNDFQKGDIAEGYSVSREKKESFPLTVTSAQKNPTAFYLCASSPQGTISGREAFFGQGTRLTVV.

This clonotype appeared many times. The rearrangement links TRBV20-1 to TRBJ2-2, with 9 bases identical to TRBD2. The CDR3 has 14 residues. Trimming cost V 6 bases and J 4 bases; bases outside gene matches: 6. Germline CDR1 and CDR2: DFQATT and SNEGSKA (reference sequence). The CDR3 DNA follows: TGCAGTGCAGAGGGGCGGGAGGGCACCGGGGAGCTGTTTTTT. This translates into CSAEGREGTGELFF.